The 23 T cell receptor beta chains below come from one sample, sequenced in a study of regulatory T cells in long-lasting Graves disease. Arm-PCR of CDR3 regions with iRepertoire HTBI primers generated TCR beta libraries. MiXCR, run by TCRdb on the multiplex PCR reads, gives a single entry per CDR3 protein. The profile shows 400,000 to 550,000 distinct CDR3 sequences, about a sixth of them singletons. Time point defined: newly diagnosed GD, antithyroid drugs for less than 3 months. PBMC RNA served as the TCR library source. This sample was also put to use in a study of T cells in Graves' hyperthyroidism and ophthalmopathy.

The material sequenced was peripheral blood mononuclear cells (PBMCs), taken at new diagnosis, from a patient treated with antithyroid drugs. These TCRs come from a woman aged 18-35 years with Graves disease.

The gene calls are TRBV29-1 and TRBJ2-3, with 7 bases that match TRBD1. This CDR3 spans 15 amino acids. J was trimmed by 1 base and V by 3 bases; bases with no gene match: 7. Per germline, CDR1 SQVTM and CDR2 ANQGSEA. CDR3 bases: TGCAGCGTTGAGACAACAGGGGTCGGCACAGATACGCAGTATTTT. This sequence encodes CSVETTGVGTDTQYF.

This clonotype was seen at least ten times. The chain couples TRBV4-3 to TRBJ2-7; D is possibly TRBD1 or TRBD2 (5 bases each). Germline V gene data show CDR1 as LGHNA and CDR2 as YSLEER. V lost 0 bases and J lost 3, with 18 bases in between. The CDR3 is made up of 17 amino acids. For the CDR3, the DNA is TGCGCCAGCAGCCAAGATGTGTCCCCGGGACCATACTACGAGCAGTACTTC. Its translation is CASSQDVSPGPYYEQYF.

Worth noting for this clonotype: A much larger clone lies a single base off, so this may be a read error. This sequence joins TRBV20-1 and TRBJ2-1, with D hard to call. Trimming shortened V by 3 bases and J by 10 bases, and 13 bases separated the two germline ends. Germline CDR1 reads DFQATT; CDR2 reads SNEGSKA (reference sequence). This CDR3 contains 12 residues. The CDR3 coding sequence is TGCAGTGCTAGTCTAAGCTCCTACGAGCAGTTCTTC. This codes for CSASLSSYEQFF.

This clonotype was seen at least ten times. Sequence at one end of the junction differs from germline and may be a read error. V gene TRBV18 combines with J gene TRBJ2-7; no clear D. The CDR3 contains 14 residues. Germline CDR1 is KGHSH and CDR2 is LQKENI. The CDR3 DNA reads TGTGCCAGCCCACCTTTCGGAGATCTCTACGAGCAGTACTTC. It translates to CASPPFGDLYEQYF.

This chain joins TRBV5-6 and TRBJ2-3, with a weak D call TRBD1 (6 bases). V shed 4 bases and J shed 1 base, with 16 bases lying between them. There are 16 residues in the CDR3. From germline, CDR1 is SGHDT and CDR2 YYEEEE. The CDR3 here is CASSTQQGGGTDTQYF. DNA for the CDR3: TGTGCCAGCAGCACACAACAGGGTGGTGGCACAGATACGCAGTATTTT.

V usage is TRBV9 and J usage is TRBJ1-2; D is unclear. The CDR3 extends over 14 amino acids. The V end was cut by 4 bases, the J end by 5 bases, with 15 bases between. The germline V gene has CDR1 SGDLS and CDR2 YYNGEE. The CDR3 protein is CASSRGDVGYGYTF. The CDR3 DNA is TGTGCCAGCAGCCGCGGCGACGTAGGGTATGGCTACACCTTC.

The chain uses TRBV30 and TRBJ1-1; D gene ambiguous. CDR3 length: 12 amino acids. The V and J ends lost 8 bases and 11 bases respectively, with 21 bases between them. The germline V gene encodes CDR1 GTSNPN and CDR2 SVGIG (reference sequence). The CDR3 nucleotides read TGTGCCAGTAGTATAGGAGGTGAGGCCGCTTTCTTT. Translating gives CASSIGGEAAFF.

This clonotype has at least ten counts. V and J are TRBV6-9 and TRBJ2-7; 9 bases match TRBD2. The CDR3 has 14 residues. CDR1 is MNHGY and CDR2 is SVAAGI in the germline V gene. V shed 6 bases and J 0 bases; nucleotides not matched to a gene: 3. CDR3 in DNA: TGTGCCAGCAGGTATAGCGGGAGCTCCTACGAGCAGTACTTC. It translates to CASRYSGSSYEQYF.

The CDR3 here is CAISLMDSWITANTGELFF. CDR3 DNA: TGTGCCATCAGCCTTATGGACAGTTGGATAACCGCGAACACCGGGGAGCTGTTTTTT. The chain combines TRBV10-3 with TRBJ2-2; D might be TRBD1 (6 bases). The CDR3 runs 19 residues. Germline CDR1 ENHRY, CDR2 SYGVKD. The ends were cut back, 6 bases at V and 0 bases at J, with 23 bases in the middle.

As for this clonotype: Mismatch with germline at one junction end may stem from a read error. The rearrangement uses TRBV2 and TRBJ1-2, with D hard to call. The CDR3 loop spans 14 amino acids. In germline, CDR1 is SNHLY, CDR2 FYNNEI. DNA of the CDR3: TGTGCCAGCAGTGAACTTACCGTTCTCTATGACTACACCTTC. Its translation is CASSELTVLYDYTF.

The table lists this clonotype with a few counts. The V and J genes are TRBV6-9 and TRBJ1-4; 9 positions match TRBD1. V was pared by 3 bases and J by 10 bases, with 6 bases of the junction left unmatched. Germline CDR1 is MNHGY and CDR2 is SVAAGI. This CDR3 region has 14 residues. In DNA, the CDR3 is TGTGCCAGCAGTTACCGACAGGGGGAGGGAAAACTGTTTTTT. Translated: CASSYRQGEGKLFF.

V and J are TRBV7-3 and TRBJ2-7; 8 positions agree with TRBD1. The CDR3 extends over 15 amino acids. The V gene end was trimmed by 1 base and the J gene end by 7 bases; junction bases not matched to a gene: 9. Germline V gene sequence: CDR1 SGHTA, CDR2 FQGTGA. The CDR3 is CASSLMSGQGGEQYF. CDR3 sequence (DNA): TGTGCCAGCAGCTTAATGTCAGGACAGGGAGGAGAGCAGTACTTC.

This clonotype was counted ten times or more. The chain is built from TRBV20-1 and TRBJ2-1; D is uncertain. CDR1 and CDR2 from the germline V gene are DFQATT and SNEGSKA (reference sequence). The V end lost 3 bases, the J end lost 4 bases, and 4 bases lay between the germline ends. CDR3 length equals 11 residues. The CDR3 reads CSASPYNEQFF. CDR3 DNA sequence: TGCAGTGCTAGCCCGTACAATGAGCAGTTCTTC.

This clonotype was counted a few times. The chain employs TRBV5-5 and TRBJ2-1, with D tentatively TRBD2 (6 bases). The ends were cut back, 4 bases at V and 5 bases at J, with 16 bases in the middle. This CDR3 is 15 amino acids long. Germline CDR1 and CDR2: SGHKS and YYEKEE (reference sequence). CDR3 region: CASSPRASENNEQFF. DNA of the CDR3: TGTGCCAGCAGCCCGAGGGCTAGCGAAAACAATGAGCAGTTCTTC.

This clonotype showed up just a few times. The gene calls are TRBV5-1 and TRBJ1-1; 10 bases align to TRBD1. The CDR3 covers 18 residues. Trimming cost V 4 bases and J 4 bases; bases outside gene matches: 16. Germline-derived CDR1 and CDR2 are SGHRS and YFSETQ. CDR3 nucleotide sequence: TGCGCCAGCAGCAGAAAGACAGGGGGCGCGAGTTTTGTCACTGAAGCTTTCTTT. Its protein is CASSRKTGGASFVTEAFF.

The rearrangement links TRBV18 to TRBJ2-3, with D perhaps matching TRBD2 (5 bases). This CDR3 has 19 amino acids. Trimming stripped 4 bases from V and 0 bases from J, with 23 bases between. Germline CDR1 reads KGHSH; CDR2 reads LQKENI. CDR3 bases: TGTGCCAGCTCACTTGACAACGGAGGTACCACGGCTAGCACAGATACGCAGTATTTT. It encodes CASSLDNGGTTASTDTQYF.

The chain carries TRBV4-1 and TRBJ2-3, with 13 bases lining up with TRBD2. Germline V gene lookup returns CDR1 MGHRA and CDR2 YSYEKL. With 3 bases clipped from V and 5 bases from J, the junction kept 11 bases outside the gene matches. The CDR3 is 18 residues long. CDR3 amino acids: CASSQGLTSGRAVDTQYF. CDR3 nucleotides: TGCGCCAGCAGCCAGGGCCTCACTAGCGGGAGGGCAGTAGATACGCAGTATTTT.

This clonotype came up many times. The chain employs TRBV18 and TRBJ1-4; D is unclear. The CDR3 consists of 12 residues. With 8 bases removed from V and 1 base from J, the gap between germline ends came to 5 bases. CDR1 is KGHSH and CDR2 is LQKENI in the germline V gene. CDR3 sequence: CASSLTNEKLFF. The CDR3 coding sequence is TGTGCCAGCAGCTTAACTAATGAAAAACTGTTTTTT.

This rearrangement joins TRBV20-1 to TRBJ1-2; D is undetermined. Per germline, CDR1 DFQATT and CDR2 SNEGSKA (reference sequence). V lost 6 bases and J 7 bases, leaving 12 bases between the germline ends. This CDR3 has 11 amino acids. Written as DNA, the CDR3 is TGCAGTGCCCTGGACGGGGTTGGCTACACCTTC. Translated, it gives CSALDGVGYTF.

This clonotype was observed at least ten times. The rearrangement joins TRBV29-1 to TRBJ1-1; 7 positions agree with TRBD1. The CDR3 totals 15 residues. The ends lost 3 bases at V and 0 bases at J; junction bases unmatched: 7. The V gene's germline CDR1 is SQVTM and CDR2 ANQGSEA. The CDR3 nucleotides read TGCAGCGTTGATAACCCGACAGGGATGAACACTGAAGCTTTCTTT. Encoded protein: CSVDNPTGMNTEAFF.

V usage is TRBV5-4 and J usage is TRBJ1-3; the D is unclear. The CDR3 extends over 13 amino acids. Trimming took off 0 bases at V and 8 bases at J, with 9 bases between the two ends. Per germline, CDR1 SGHNT and CDR2 YYREEE (reference sequence). The CDR3 DNA reads TGTGCCAGCAGCTTGGGTTTTGAGGACACCATATATTTT. Protein: CASSLGFEDTIYF.

On this clonotype: A clone one base away is much larger, so this may be a read error. The rearrangement links TRBV20-1 to TRBJ2-7; 7 nucleotides line up with TRBD2. The germline V gene has CDR1 DFQATT and CDR2 SNEGSKA (reference sequence). The CDR3 has 12 residues. The CDR3 nucleotides are TGCAGTGCTAGACTAGCGGCCTACGAGCAGGACTTC. It specifies CSARLAAYEQDF.

This clonotype was counted ten times or more. The chain joins TRBV20-1 to TRBJ2-7; 7 bases fit TRBD2. Germline V gives CDR1 DFQATT, CDR2 SNEGSKA (reference sequence). V dropped 3 bases and J dropped 2; count of bases not matched to a gene: 7. The CDR3 is made up of 14 amino acids. The CDR3 DNA reads TGCAGTGCTAGTTTCGCGGGAGAGGCCTACGAGCAGTACTTC. Residues: CSASFAGEAYEQYF.